This TCR beta chain appears in the sequencing data of a study of preoperative IRX-2 immunotherapy in early breast cancer. The table came from immunoSEQ multiplex PCR; TCRdb's copy has only in-frame clones and leaves some out. The sample has tens of thousands of clones; more than 65% are singletons. This clone has a handful of counts. The germline V gene encodes CDR1 SGHNT and CDR2 YENEEA. V was clipped by 5 bases and J by 4 bases; unmatched bases: 7. The CDR3 length is 15 residues. As to treatment: preoperative locoregional IRX-2 cytokine immunotherapy. Preoperative locoregional IRX-2 cytokine immunotherapy was tested in the phase Ib source study.

The sequence was collected from a human donor with breast cancer. The sample was lymph node tissue, taken before IRX-2 immunotherapy. This chain uses TRBV11-3 with TRBJ2-1; 8 bases agree with TRBD1. This CDR3 is CASSPEGQGYNEQFF. The CDR3 bases are TGTGCCAGCAGCCCAGAAGGACAGGGATACAATGAGCAGTTCTTC.